This TCR beta chain was sequenced during a study of T cell responses to AZD1222 COVID-19 vaccine. For this clone: What it binds is unknown.

Sequencing was performed with immunoSEQ multiplex PCR; in TCRdb, only in-frame clones are kept and a portion is missing. The profile shows 90,000 to 110,000 clones, around nine tenths of them singletons. Study findings and constraints: CD4 TCRs associated with vaccination spanned spike, dominating at 160-218 and 743-854. Donors skewed white British and female; clonal diversity was possibly underestimated.

CDR3 size: 15 residues. V was pared by 5 bases and J by 5 bases, with 8 bases of the junction left unmatched. CDR1 and CDR2 (germline): SGHTA, FQGNSA. The chain carries TRBV7-2 and TRBJ2-1, with TRBD2 matching over 8 bases. The sequenced sample was peripheral blood, obtained on day 0 of AZD1222 vaccination. This TCR came from an adult in good health. The CDR3 loop reads CASSATSGRNNEQFF. As DNA, the CDR3 is TGTGCCAGCAGCGCAACTAGCGGAAGGAACAATGAGCAGTTCTTC. The complete variable domain, with remaining parts taken from reference TRBV7-2 and TRBJ2-1, reads GAGVSQSPSNKVTEKGKDVELRCDPISGHTALYWYRQSLGQGLEFLIYFQGNSAPDKSGLPSDRFSAERTGGSVSTLTIQRTQQEDSAVYLCASSATSGRNNEQFFGPGTRLTVL.